Shown below are 24 T cell receptor beta chains from a single sample sequenced in a study of shared clonotypes between healthy human individuals. Using immunoSEQ multiplex PCR, the repertoire was profiled, and TCRdb retains in-frame clones only, with some absent. The sample contains 450,000 to 600,000 clones, 60% to 85% of which appear only once. The sample was PBMCs. These receptors were taken from a woman between 40 and 55 years old in good health. Some clones in this sample may be carry-over from other donors' samples.

V is TRBV19 and J is TRBJ2-1; D is unresolved. The germline gives CDR1 LNHDA, CDR2 SQIVND (reference sequence). This CDR3 is built from 17 residues. V was cut by 0 bases and J by 0 bases, with 12 bases left in between. The CDR3 DNA sequence: TGTGCCAGTAGTATAGATTCGGCGCCGTACTCCTACAATGAGCAGTTCTTC. Its protein is CASSIDSAPYSYNEQFF.

This chain uses TRBV10-3 with TRBJ2-7, with TRBD1 matching over 8 bases. Germline values: CDR1 ENHRY, CDR2 SYGVKD. After removal of 5 bases from V and 2 bases from J, the junction contained 5 bases not matched to a gene. This CDR3 comprises 14 residues. CDR3 sequence: CAISPGQATYEQYF. CDR3 DNA: TGTGCCATCAGTCCGGGACAGGCCACCTACGAGCAGTACTTC.

This chain links TRBV18 with TRBJ2-2, with D unclear. This CDR3 is 15 amino acids long. With 0 bases removed from V and 1 base from J, the gap between germline ends came to 6 bases. The germline gives CDR1 KGHSH, CDR2 LQKENI. The CDR3 coding sequence is TGTGCCAGCTCACCACCCTCGGGGAACACCGGGGAGCTGTTTTTT. Translation gives CASSPPSGNTGELFF.

The gene calls are TRBV27 and TRBJ2-7; D unresolved. The V end lost 5 bases, the J end lost 4 bases, and 12 bases lay between the germline ends. CDR1 is MNHEY and CDR2 is SMNVEV in the germline V gene (reference sequence). The CDR3 is 13 residues long. Here the CDR3 reads CASSHAVPYEQYF. CDR3 DNA sequence: TGTGCCAGCAGTCACGCGGTACCGTACGAGCAGTACTTC.

This clone came up many times. The V and J genes are TRBV27 and TRBJ1-1; TRBD1 might be the D (5 bases). From germline, CDR1 is MNHEY and CDR2 SMNVEV (reference sequence). The CDR3 length is 15 residues. The V and J ends lost 3 bases and 6 bases respectively, with 17 bases between them. Written as DNA, the CDR3 is TGTGCCAGCAGTTTGGGGCTAGGACCGAGGGCTGAAGCTTTCTTT. This translates into CASSLGLGPRAEAFF.

The rearrangement links TRBV28 to TRBJ1-5; no reliable D call. The CDR3 covers 14 residues. Trimming removed 2 bases at V and 5 bases at J, with 10 bases between. Per the germline V gene, CDR1 is MDHEN and CDR2 is SYDVKM. The CDR3 here is CASSLDTSHQPQHF. CDR3 bases: TGTGCCAGCAGTTTAGACACCAGTCATCAGCCCCAGCATTTT. Based on the CDR3 plus reference TRBV28 and TRBJ1-5, the full variable domain is DVKVTQSSRYLVKRTGEKVFLECVQDMDHENMFWYRQDPGLGLRLIYFSYDVKMKEKGDIPEGYSVSREKKERFSLILESASTNQTSMYLCASSLDTSHQPQHFGDGTRLSIL.

This clone was observed a handful of times. The rearrangement uses TRBV11-2 and TRBJ2-2; TRBD1 matches 8 bases. Unmatched junction bases numbered 6, after V lost 5 bases and J lost 7 bases. The CDR3 sequence is 14 residues long. The germline V gene encodes CDR1 SGHAT and CDR2 FQNNGV. CDR3 sequence: CASSTRQGIGELFF. DNA of the CDR3: TGTGCCAGCAGCACTCGACAGGGGATCGGGGAGCTGTTTTTT.

Worth noting for this clone: The same CDR3 can be traced to other DNA sequences in this sample. The chain recombines TRBV6-1 with TRBJ2-2; tentatively, D is TRBD1 (7 bases). Germline V gives CDR1 MNHNS, CDR2 SASEGT. Trimming shortened V by 2 bases and J by 4 bases, and 11 bases separated the two germline ends. The CDR3 runs to 15 residues. As DNA, the CDR3 is TGTGCCAGCAGTGAAAGGCAGGGGGGCACCGGGGAGCTGTTTTTT. Protein: CASSERQGGTGELFF.

The V call is TRBV27, the J call TRBJ2-1, with 11 bases identical to TRBD2. V shed 4 bases and J 8 bases; nucleotides not matched to a gene: 10. Germline V gene data show CDR1 as MNHEY and CDR2 as SMNVEV (reference sequence). This CDR3 is 16 amino acids long. CDR3 residues: CASSSLSGGGPHEQFF. CDR3 nucleotide sequence: TGTGCCAGCAGTTCCCTTAGCGGGGGGGGCCCGCATGAGCAGTTCTTC.

The rearrangement joins TRBV5-1 to TRBJ2-5; a possible D gene is TRBD2 (6 bases). CDR3 size: 14 residues. From germline, CDR1 is SGHRS and CDR2 YFSETQ. Trimming cost V 4 bases and J 2 bases, with 12 bases left between them. CDR3 bases: TGCGCCAGCAGCCCCGGGAGCGGTCAAGAGACCCAGTACTTC. This gives the protein CASSPGSGQETQYF.

The chain employs TRBV19 and TRBJ1-2; 7 bases map to TRBD1. The length of the CDR3 is 15 residues. CDR1 is LNHDA and CDR2 is SQIVND in the germline V gene (reference sequence). Unmatched junction bases numbered 8, after V lost 3 bases and J lost 4 bases. The CDR3 DNA sequence: TGTGCCAGTAGTATTCAGTTGCGGACAGGCTATGGCTACACCTTC. This codes for CASSIQLRTGYGYTF.

CDR3 residues: CASISGGNEQFF. In DNA, the CDR3 is TGTGCCAGTATATCCGGGGGGAATGAGCAGTTCTTC. This rearrangement joins TRBV19 to TRBJ2-1; 7 nucleotides align to TRBD2. Germline V lookup: CDR1 LNHDA, CDR2 SQIVND (reference sequence). The junction had 4 bases not matched to a gene; V was cut back by 7 bases and J by 7 bases. This CDR3 has 12 residues.

This chain uses TRBV11-2 with TRBJ2-7; D is perhaps TRBD2 (6 bases). The CDR3 has 15 amino acids. Germline assignment: CDR1 SGHAT and CDR2 FQNNGV. The germline V and J ends were trimmed by 5 bases and 2 bases, with 16 bases remaining between them. In DNA, the CDR3 is TGTGCCAGCAGCAAGATAGCCAGCGGGCCCTACGAGCAGTACTTC. Its translation is CASSKIASGPYEQYF.

The chain links TRBV5-1 to TRBJ2-1; the match to TRBD2 covers 9 bases. This CDR3 is built from 15 residues. Germline values: CDR1 SGHRS, CDR2 YFSETQ. J was trimmed by 8 bases and V by 0 bases; bases with no gene match: 6. The CDR3 region has the DNA TGCGCCAGCAGCTTGGAACTAGCGGGTGGGGATGAGCAGTTCTTC. It translates to CASSLELAGGDEQFF.

V and J are TRBV5-6 and TRBJ2-3; either TRBD1 or TRBD2 may supply D (6 bases each). Germline loops: CDR1 SGHDT, CDR2 YYEEEE. This CDR3 region has 15 residues. Trimming removed 0 bases at V and 5 bases at J, with 13 bases between. The CDR3 here is CASSLAVEGGDTQYF. In nucleotides, the CDR3 is TGTGCCAGCAGCTTGGCCGTGGAGGGGGGAGATACGCAGTATTTT.

This clone showed up just a few times. The J gene is TRBJ1-1, the V gene TRBV10-3, with a tentative D call TRBD1 (6 bases). This CDR3 region has 13 residues. Looked up from germline, CDR1 is ENHRY and CDR2 is SYGVKD. Trimming took 8 bases from V and 3 from J, leaving 13 bases between them. The CDR3 here is CAIQEGGDTEAFF. The DNA for the CDR3 is TGTGCCATCCAGGAAGGGGGGGACACTGAAGCTTTCTTT.

This clone turned up a few times. This sequence joins TRBV25-1 and TRBJ1-1; D call uncertain. The CDR3 sequence is 10 residues long. V gave up 5 bases and J gave up 8 bases, with 6 bases separating them. Germline V CDR1 and CDR2: MGHDK, SYGVNS. CDR3 DNA: TGTGCCAGCAGTAAAAGAGAAGCTTTCTTT. It codes for CASSKREAFF.

The chain carries TRBV6-6 and TRBJ2-7, with D perhaps assigned TRBD1 or TRBD2 (5 bases each). V was pared by 0 bases and J by 8 bases, with 20 bases between. This CDR3 comprises 16 residues. The germline V gene has CDR1 MNHNY and CDR2 SVGAGI (reference sequence). The CDR3, as DNA: TGTGCCAGCAGTTACTCCCCCCCCGGGGCCAGGTACAAGCAGTACTTC. Amino acid sequence: CASSYSPPGARYKQYF.

This clone showed up just a few times. This rearrangement joins TRBV7-9 to TRBJ1-5; no firm D call. Trimming stripped 1 base from V and 7 bases from J, with 5 bases between. Germline V gene sequence: CDR1 SEHNR, CDR2 FQNEAQ (reference sequence). There are 12 residues in the CDR3. CDR3 protein: CASSLEGQPQHF. The CDR3 DNA sequence: TGTGCCAGCAGCTTAGAGGGCCAGCCCCAGCATTTT.

This chain uses TRBV5-6 with TRBJ2-5; D is undetermined. Germline V gives CDR1 SGHDT, CDR2 YYEEEE. The CDR3 extends over 13 amino acids. Trimming removed 1 base at V and 2 bases at J, with 6 bases between. DNA of the CDR3: TGTGCCAGCAGCTTGTTCAGACAAGAGACCCAGTACTTC. Amino acid sequence: CASSLFRQETQYF.

The V and J genes are TRBV5-1 and TRBJ1-4; 10 nucleotides align to TRBD1. The CDR3 length is 14 residues. Trimming removed 4 bases from V and 6 bases from J; junction bases left unmatched: 3. Germline values: CDR1 SGHRS, CDR2 YFSETQ. CDR3 DNA: TGCGCCAGCAGCCGACAGGGGGCGGATGAAAAACTGTTTTTT. It translates to CASSRQGADEKLFF.

The chain joins TRBV7-2 to TRBJ1-1; possible D gene TRBD1, 5 bases. Trimming took 3 bases from V and 1 from J, leaving 18 bases between them. This CDR3 is 17 amino acids long. The germline V gene has CDR1 SGHTA and CDR2 FQGNSA. The CDR3 nucleotides are TGTGCCAGCAGCTTGAGGCTGACAGCGGCGCAGAACACTGAAGCTTTCTTT. It is translated as CASSLRLTAAQNTEAFF.

The gene calls are TRBV6-5 and TRBJ2-5; no reliable D call. CDR1 is MNHEY and CDR2 is SVGAGI in the germline V gene. Between the trimmed V and J ends, which lost 4 bases and 0 bases, there was a span of 12 bases. The CDR3 has 15 residues. The CDR3 bases are TGTGCCAGCAGTTGGTCCCCGACAAACCAAGAGACCCAGTACTTC. Translation: CASSWSPTNQETQYF.

This clone was seen a single time. The V and J genes are TRBV6-1 and TRBJ2-7; 14 bases map to TRBD2. The V gene end was trimmed by 6 bases and the J gene end by 3 bases; junction bases not matched to a gene: 1. The length of the CDR3 is 14 residues. Germline V gene data show CDR1 as MNHNS and CDR2 as SASEGT. CDR3 nucleotides: TGTGCCAGCAGGGGGACTAGCGGGAGCTACGAGCAGTACTTC. It yields the protein CASRGTSGSYEQYF.